The 10 T cell receptor beta chains listed next were all sequenced from one sample in a study of human thymus T cells. Measured with immunoSEQ multiplex PCR; TCRdb has only the in-frame clones, and not every one. The sample has approximately 40,000 clones; approximately 95% are singletons. What was sequenced was blood. All receptors come from a boy younger than two with a congenital heart defect but otherwise immunologically healthy.

The V and J genes are TRBV9 and TRBJ1-2, with 7 bases matching TRBD1. J lost 0 bases, V lost 6 bases, and 14 bases had no gene match. Germline CDR1 and CDR2: SGDLS and YYNGEE. There are 17 residues in the CDR3. CDR3 protein: CASTPRTGSLTNYGYTF. The CDR3, as DNA: TGTGCCAGCACCCCACGGACAGGTTCCCTTACTAACTATGGCTACACCTTC.

This chain uses TRBV5-4 with TRBJ2-1, with TRBD1 matching over 8 bases. After removal of 2 bases from V and 0 bases from J, the junction contained 1 base not matched to a gene. CDR1 and CDR2 from the germline V gene are SGHNT and YYREEE (reference sequence). CDR3 length equals 15 residues. The CDR3 coding sequence is TGTGCCAGCAGCTTTGACAGGGGCTCCTACAATGAGCAGTTCTTC. Translating gives CASSFDRGSYNEQFF.

The gene calls are TRBV6-6 and TRBJ2-7; the match to TRBD2 covers 9 bases. CDR3 length equals 15 residues. After removal of 5 bases from V and 4 bases from J, the junction contained 9 bases not matched to a gene. Germline assignment: CDR1 MNHNY and CDR2 SVGAGI (reference sequence). The CDR3, as DNA: TGTGCCAGCAGTCCTAGCGGGGCGTCTAGGTACGAGCAGTACTTC. Protein sequence: CASSPSGASRYEQYF.

This sequence joins TRBV19 and TRBJ1-4, with 7 bases identical to TRBD1. Trimming took 4 bases from V and 7 from J; bases not matched to a gene: 12. The germline V gene encodes CDR1 LNHDA and CDR2 SQIVND (reference sequence). CDR3 size: 16 residues. CDR3: CASSRGTGVYSEKLFF. The CDR3, as DNA: TGTGCCAGTAGTAGGGGAACAGGGGTATATAGTGAAAAACTGTTTTTT.

V and J are TRBV27 and TRBJ1-2, with 7 bases matching TRBD1. This CDR3 contains 15 residues. In germline, CDR1 is MNHEY, CDR2 SMNVEV (reference sequence). V was clipped by 6 bases and J by 3 bases; unmatched bases: 10. CDR3 sequence: CASRLRRGQDYGYTF. The CDR3 DNA follows: TGTGCCAGCAGGCTGAGGAGGGGGCAAGACTATGGCTACACCTTC.

The chain is built from TRBV5-8 and TRBJ2-2; no clear D. The CDR3 length is 15 residues. Germline V CDR1 and CDR2: SGHTS, YDEGEE. Trimming stripped 4 bases from V and 4 bases from J, with 14 bases between. In DNA, the CDR3 is TGTGCCAGCAGCCGGCAGCCTCGCGGCACCGGGGAGCTGTTTTTT. Protein sequence: CASSRQPRGTGELFF.

This rearrangement joins TRBV7-2 to TRBJ2-3; 8 nucleotides agree with TRBD1. The J segment lost 5 bases and the V segment lost 6 bases, leaving 4 bases of the junction unmatched. Germline assignment: CDR1 SGHTA and CDR2 FQGNSA. The CDR3 covers 13 residues. CDR3 sequence reads: CASSAGGGDTQYF. The CDR3 DNA follows: TGTGCCAGCAGTGCAGGGGGCGGAGATACGCAGTATTTT.

The V gene is TRBV4-1, the J gene TRBJ1-6; a weak D match, TRBD1 (5 bases). This CDR3 is 17 amino acids long. The V gene lost 0 bases and the J gene lost 2 bases, with 11 bases spanning the gap. In germline, CDR1 is MGHRA, CDR2 YSYEKL. The CDR3: CASSQEGREAYNSPLHF. The CDR3, as DNA: TGCGCCAGCAGCCAAGAAGGCAGGGAGGCCTATAATTCACCCCTCCACTTT.

The chain employs TRBV6-1 and TRBJ2-7; D gene unclear. Trimming removed 9 bases at V and 0 bases at J, with 6 bases between. The CDR3 is 11 residues long. Per germline, CDR1 MNHNS and CDR2 SASEGT. Here the CDR3 reads CASHSSYEQYF. CDR3 DNA sequence: TGTGCCAGTCATAGCTCCTACGAGCAGTACTTC.

The chain is built from TRBV10-1 and TRBJ1-6; perhaps TRBD1 as D (5 bases). The germline V gene has CDR1 WNHNN and CDR2 SYGVQD (reference sequence). V lost 10 bases to trimming and J lost 2 bases, with 12 bases between them. The CDR3 has 14 amino acids. In DNA form, the CDR3 reads TGCGCCAACCCGCAGGGTCCCTATAATTCACCCCTCCACTTT. It yields the protein CANPQGPYNSPLHF.